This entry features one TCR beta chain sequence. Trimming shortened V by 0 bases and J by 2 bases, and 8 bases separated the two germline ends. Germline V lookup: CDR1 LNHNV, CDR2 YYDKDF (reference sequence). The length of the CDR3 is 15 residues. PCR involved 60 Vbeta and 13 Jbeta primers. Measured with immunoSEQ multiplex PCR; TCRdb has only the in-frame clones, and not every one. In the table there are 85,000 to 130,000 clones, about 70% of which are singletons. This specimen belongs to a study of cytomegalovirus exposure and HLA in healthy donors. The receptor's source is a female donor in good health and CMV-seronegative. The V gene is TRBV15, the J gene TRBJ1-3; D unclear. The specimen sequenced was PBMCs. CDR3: CATSRDGAPGNTIYF. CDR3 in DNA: TGTGCCACCAGCAGAGATGGAGCACCTGGAAACACCATATATTTT.